This TCR beta chain was retrieved from a study of shared clonotypes between healthy human individuals. The assay was immunoSEQ multiplex PCR, and TCRdb's table has in-frame clones only and misses some. The data contain approximately 100,000 clones, about 67% of them singletons. V lost 0 bases and J 11 bases, leaving 11 bases between the germline ends. Germline CDR1 and CDR2: SGDLS and YYNGEE. The CDR3 runs to 12 residues. Comments on this clone: What it binds is unknown.

Findings and limits, study-wide: Specimens sampled were limited to blood, with tissue repertoires likely differing.

The source material was memory CD8+ T cells sorted from blood. The subset was: CD45RO+ cells pooled with CCR7-negative TemRA cells. The clonotype comes from a woman aged 25 to 39 in good health. This rearrangement joins TRBV9 to TRBJ1-1, with D uncertain. This CDR3 is CASSVGASEAFF. As DNA, the CDR3 is TGTGCCAGCAGCGTAGGGGCAAGCGAGGCTTTCTTT.